The 27 T cell receptor beta chains given below trace back to one sample, sequenced in a study of glioma-infiltrating T cells. TCR alpha and beta CDR3 regions were amplified from RNA using iRepertoire nested multiplex PCR. TCRdb used MiXCR to reprocess the multiplex PCR reads, holding one entry per CDR3 protein. In the table there are about 130,000 distinct CDR3 sequences, 24% of which are singletons. Sequencing used glioma tissue, nonneoplastic brain tissue, or PBMCs (not recorded which). The receptors were sampled from a human donor with low-grade glioma or glioblastoma, undergoing nonglioma brain surgery, or in good health (not recorded which).

The rearrangement links TRBV3-1 to TRBJ2-5; the D gene is possibly TRBD2 (5 bases). Trimming stripped 0 bases from V and 5 bases from J, with 10 bases between. The germline CDR1 and CDR2 sequences are LGHDT and YNNKEL (reference sequence). CDR3 length: 14 amino acids. The CDR3 sequence: CASSQDVARETQYF. The CDR3 bases are TGTGCCAGCAGCCAAGATGTAGCGCGCGAGACCCAGTACTTC.

This clonotype appeared many times. The chain employs TRBV19 and TRBJ1-5, with TRBD1 matching over 8 bases. The CDR3 extends over 14 amino acids. With V trimmed by 4 bases and J by 4 bases, 3 bases remained unmatched. Germline loops: CDR1 LNHDA, CDR2 SQIVND (reference sequence). CDR3: CASSTGQENQPQHF. The CDR3 DNA follows: TGTGCCAGTAGTACGGGACAGGAGAATCAGCCCCAGCATTTT.

The V call is TRBV6-1, the J call TRBJ2-2; TRBD1 matches at 8 bases. Per germline, CDR1 MNHNS and CDR2 SASEGT. The CDR3 length is 15 residues. Unmatched junction bases numbered 4, after V lost 6 bases and J lost 1 base. CDR3 sequence reads: CASSRDRRNTGELFF. CDR3 sequence (DNA): TGTGCCAGCAGCCGGGACAGGAGGAACACCGGGGAGCTGTTTTTT.

This clonotype has at least ten counts. The V call is TRBV6-1, the J call TRBJ2-3, with D possibly being TRBD2 (6 bases). The germline V gene has CDR1 MNHNS and CDR2 SASEGT. The CDR3 sequence is 15 residues long. V was shortened by 5 bases and J by 1 base, with 13 bases between the two germline ends. CDR3 nucleotides: TGTGCCAGCAGTCGGCCTAGCGAGGGCACAGATACGCAGTATTTT. It encodes CASSRPSEGTDTQYF.

This clonotype was detected ten times or more. The V call is TRBV20-1, the J call TRBJ2-1; 10 bases are shared with TRBD2. The CDR3 length is 14 residues. V lost 3 bases to trimming and J lost 8 bases; unmatched junction nucleotides: 7. The germline V gene has CDR1 DFQATT and CDR2 SNEGSKA (reference sequence). CDR3 region: CSASNLAGADEQFF. The CDR3 region has the DNA TGCAGTGCTAGCAATCTAGCGGGGGCTGATGAGCAGTTCTTC.

Ten or more counts support this clonotype. This sequence joins TRBV20-1 and TRBJ1-5; 9 bases map to TRBD1. CDR3 size: 14 residues. Germline CDR1 DFQATT, CDR2 SNEGSKA (reference sequence). V shed 3 bases, J shed 4 bases, and the junction held 4 bases outside the gene matches. The CDR3 DNA follows: TGCAGTGCTAGGGTTGGACAGGGGAATCAGCCCCAGCATTTT. Its translation: CSARVGQGNQPQHF.

In its sample, this clonotype was seen a few times. V gene TRBV24-1 combines with J gene TRBJ2-7, with 8 bases lining up with TRBD2. Germline V CDR1 and CDR2: KGHDR, SFDVKD. The V segment lost 1 base and the J segment 0 bases; nucleotides outside the gene matches: 10. CDR3 length equals 18 residues. Written as DNA, the CDR3 is TGTGCCACCAGTGATTTCGGGGCTAGCGGGCCTAGCTCCTACGAGCAGTACGTC. It encodes CATSDFGASGPSSYEQYV.

This clonotype was picked up a small number of times. The chain carries TRBV6-2 or TRBV6-3 and TRBJ1-4; no definite D call. Germline V gene lookup returns CDR1 MNHEY and CDR2 SVGEGT. This CDR3 has 13 amino acids. Trimming took off 10 bases at V and 4 bases at J, with 13 bases between the two ends. CDR3: CATLFRHNEKLFF. The DNA of the CDR3 is TGTGCCACCCTGTTCCGGCATAATGAAAAACTGTTTTTT.

Only a few counts were recorded for this clonotype. The rearrangement uses TRBV4-1 and TRBJ2-3, with a tentative D call TRBD2 (7 bases). CDR1 and CDR2 from the germline V gene are MGHRA and YSYEKL. The CDR3 contains 16 residues. Trimming removed 0 bases from V and 4 bases from J, with 14 bases in between. The CDR3 DNA sequence: TGCGCCAGCAGCCAAGATTGGGGGGGCGAGGCAGATACGCAGTATTTT. It encodes CASSQDWGGEADTQYF.

This chain joins TRBV20-1 and TRBJ1-1; D might be TRBD1 (6 bases). The V gene's germline CDR1 is DFQATT and CDR2 SNEGSKA (reference sequence). The V end was cut by 1 base, the J end by 0 bases, with 12 bases between. The CDR3 runs 15 residues. The DNA of the CDR3 is TGCAGTGCTAGAGGTAGGGGGTTGATGAACACTGAAGCTTTCTTT. Translating gives CSARGRGLMNTEAFF.

The V call is TRBV6-2 or TRBV6-3, the J call TRBJ2-7; D tentatively fits TRBD1 or TRBD2 (6 bases each). Looked up from germline, CDR1 is MNHEY and CDR2 is SVGEGT. The CDR3 is 15 residues long. In DNA form, the CDR3 reads TGTGCCAGCAGTTCACAACAGGGCTCGGGGGACGAGCGGTACGTC. Translating it yields CASSSQQGSGDERYV.

In this sample, this clonotype turned up a few times. This rearrangement joins TRBV20-1 to TRBJ2-1; maybe TRBD2 (6 bases). The CDR3 sequence is 15 residues long. Germline V CDR1 and CDR2: DFQATT, SNEGSKA (reference sequence). V lost 0 bases, J lost 7 bases, and 16 bases lay in between. This CDR3 is CSARDPRGILNEQFF. CDR3 coding DNA: TGCAGTGCTAGAGATCCCCGGGGGATTTTAAATGAGCAGTTCTTC.

Only a few counts were recorded for this clonotype. The V and J genes are TRBV7-9 and TRBJ2-5; TRBD1 aligns across 8 bases. CDR1 and CDR2 (germline): SEHNR, FQNEAQ (reference sequence). Germline trimming cut 3 bases from V and 5 bases from J; bases unmatched to any gene: 5. The CDR3 contains 14 residues. CDR3 sequence: CASSLSQGAETQYF. The CDR3 nucleotides are TGTGCCAGCAGCTTGAGTCAGGGGGCCGAGACCCAGTACTTC.

This clonotype showed up just once. A single base separates this from a much larger clone, so it may be a read error. V and J are TRBV28 and TRBJ2-5, with D possibly matching TRBD1 (6 bases). Per the germline V gene, CDR1 is MDHEN and CDR2 is SYDVKM. There are 14 residues in the CDR3. The ends were cut back, 6 bases at V and 4 bases at J, with 15 bases in the middle. The CDR3: CASSQQGPRETQYF. The DNA for the CDR3 is TGTGCCAGCAGCCAACAGGGCCCTCGAGAGACCCAGTACTTC.

This clonotype was detected ten times or more. The V and J genes are TRBV6-6 and TRBJ1-1; TRBD1 is a possible D gene (6 bases). V lost 2 bases, J lost 0 bases, and 13 bases lay in between. In germline, CDR1 is MNHNY, CDR2 SVGAGI (reference sequence). This CDR3 region has 16 residues. The CDR3 region has the DNA TGTGCCAGCAGTTACGCAGGGGCCATGCTGAACACTGAAGCTTTCTTT. This translates into CASSYAGAMLNTEAFF.

The CDR3 loop is CASSPYRSSYNEQFF. The CDR3 DNA sequence: TGTGCCAGCAGCCCGTACCGGTCCTCCTACAATGAGCAGTTCTTC. V usage is TRBV5-4 and J usage is TRBJ2-1; D unresolved. In germline, CDR1 is SGHNT, CDR2 YYREEE (reference sequence). The V gene lost 4 bases and the J gene lost 0 bases, with 11 bases spanning the gap. The CDR3 has 15 residues.

At least ten counts were recorded for this clonotype. The gene calls are TRBV12-3 or TRBV12-4 and TRBJ2-5; the D is unclear. Trimming took off 6 bases at V and 2 bases at J, with 13 bases between the two ends. The CDR3 spans 14 residues. CDR3 sequence: CASRYQGRQETQYF. For the CDR3, the DNA is TGTGCCAGCAGGTACCAAGGACGGCAAGAGACCCAGTACTTC.

This clonotype was picked up many times. The V call is TRBV27, the J call TRBJ1-2, with TRBD1 as a possible D gene (5 bases). Germline V gives CDR1 MNHEY, CDR2 SMNVEV (reference sequence). CDR3 length equals 13 residues. Trimming removed 3 bases at V and 5 bases at J, with 10 bases between. CDR3 loop: CASSLGQGYGYTF. CDR3 DNA: TGTGCCAGCAGTTTGGGGCAGGGTTATGGCTACACCTTC.

This clonotype was observed at least ten times. The V and J genes are TRBV7-2 and TRBJ2-7; possibly TRBD2 for D (5 bases). Deletions cut 9 bases from V and 6 bases from J, with 9 bases between. The CDR3 totals 10 residues. Germline V CDR1 and CDR2: SGHTA, FQGNSA. The CDR3 DNA follows: TGTGCCAGGACGGGGTTCGAGCAGTACGTC. This translates into CARTGFEQYV.

The chain employs TRBV7-9 and TRBJ2-1, with 11 nucleotides matching TRBD2. Unmatched junction bases numbered 4, after V lost 3 bases and J lost 3 bases. The CDR3 consists of 16 residues. CDR1 is SEHNR, CDR2 FQNEAQ, per germline (reference sequence). CDR3 sequence (DNA): TGTGCCAGCAGCTTGGGCGGGACTAGCGGCTACAATGAGCAGTTCTTC. It translates to CASSLGGTSGYNEQFF.

This clonotype was detected a few times. The chain employs TRBV29-1 and TRBJ1-2; TRBD1 might be the D (6 bases). The CDR3 is made up of 12 amino acids. The germline CDR1 and CDR2 sequences are SQVTM and ANQGSEA. The CDR3 DNA reads TGCAGTGTCGATCGGCAGGGGTCTGGCTACACCTTC. It yields the protein CSVDRQGSGYTF.

Comment on this clonotype: A much larger clone differs from this one at a single base, so this may be a read error. V usage is TRBV20-1 and J usage is TRBJ2-1, with D hard to call. CDR1 is DFQATT and CDR2 is SNEGSKA in the germline V gene (reference sequence). Trimming took off 0 bases at V and 7 bases at J, with 10 bases between the two ends. The CDR3 has 13 residues. The CDR3 sequence: CSARDSVWNEQFF. The CDR3 DNA reads as TGCAGTGCTAGAGATTCGGTCTGGAATGAGCAGTTCTTC.

This clonotype was recorded many times. The rearrangement uses TRBV20-1 and TRBJ1-1, with 8 bases lining up with TRBD1. Germline V CDR1 and CDR2: DFQATT, SNEGSKA (reference sequence). Trimming at V came to 5 bases and at J to 4 bases, leaving 6 bases not matched to a gene. The CDR3 spans 13 residues. The CDR3 is CSAGDGTGTEAFF. The CDR3 coding sequence is TGCAGTGCTGGGGACGGGACAGGCACTGAAGCTTTCTTT.

This clonotype showed up many times. The V call is TRBV2, the J call TRBJ2-7; D gene unclear. Germline CDR1 and CDR2: SNHLY and FYNNEI. Trimming pared 7 bases from V and 4 bases from J, leaving 8 bases between. The CDR3 extends over 11 amino acids. CDR3 region: CASTGRYEQYV. The CDR3 DNA reads TGTGCCAGCACGGGCAGATACGAGCAGTACGTC.

The CDR3: CASSIQTTSGGGTDTQYF. The CDR3 coding sequence is TGTGCCAGTAGTATCCAGACTACTAGCGGGGGGGGCACAGATACGCAGTATTTT. V is TRBV19 and J is TRBJ2-3; 13 positions agree with TRBD2. Germline-derived CDR1 and CDR2 are LNHDA and SQIVND (reference sequence). The CDR3 has 18 residues. V gave up 3 bases and J gave up 1 base; unmatched junction bases: 7.

This clonotype was counted a few times. The chain links TRBV24-1 to TRBJ1-2, with 7 nucleotides matching TRBD1. This CDR3 comprises 13 residues. Losses at the gene ends were 5 bases for V and 6 bases for J; bases not matched to a gene: 5. Germline V gene lookup returns CDR1 KGHDR and CDR2 SFDVKD. CDR3 sequence reads: CATSVGTDHGYTF. The CDR3 DNA sequence: TGTGCCACCAGTGTCGGGACAGATCATGGCTACACCTTC.

V is TRBV4-2 and J is TRBJ2-5, with a possible D match to TRBD2 (7 bases). Germline assignment: CDR1 LGHNA and CDR2 YNFKEQ. The CDR3 consists of 16 residues. V lost 0 bases, J lost 4 bases, and 15 bases lay in between. The CDR3 region is CASSQDRRGGGETQYF. As DNA, the CDR3 is TGTGCCAGCAGCCAAGATCGTAGGGGGGGCGGAGAGACCCAGTACTTC.